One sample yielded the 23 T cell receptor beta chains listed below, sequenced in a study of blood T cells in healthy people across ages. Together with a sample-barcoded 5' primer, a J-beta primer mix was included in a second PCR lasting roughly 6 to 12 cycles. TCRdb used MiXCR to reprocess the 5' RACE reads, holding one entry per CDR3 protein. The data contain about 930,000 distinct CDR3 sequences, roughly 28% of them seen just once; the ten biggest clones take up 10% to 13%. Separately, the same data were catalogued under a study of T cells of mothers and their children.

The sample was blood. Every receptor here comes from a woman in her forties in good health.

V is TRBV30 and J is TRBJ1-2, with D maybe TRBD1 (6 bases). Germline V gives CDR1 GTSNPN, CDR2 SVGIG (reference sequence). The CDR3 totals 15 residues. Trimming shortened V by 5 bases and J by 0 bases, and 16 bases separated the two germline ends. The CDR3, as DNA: TGTGCCTGGTGTATCCGGGACAACGCTAACTATGGCTACACCTTC. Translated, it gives CAWCIRDNANYGYTF.

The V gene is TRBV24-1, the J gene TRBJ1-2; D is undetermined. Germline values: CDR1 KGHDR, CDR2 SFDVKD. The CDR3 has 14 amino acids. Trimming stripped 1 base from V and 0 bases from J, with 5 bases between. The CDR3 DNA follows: TGTGCCACCAGTGATTTATCCGCTAACTATGGCTACACCTTC. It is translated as CATSDLSANYGYTF.

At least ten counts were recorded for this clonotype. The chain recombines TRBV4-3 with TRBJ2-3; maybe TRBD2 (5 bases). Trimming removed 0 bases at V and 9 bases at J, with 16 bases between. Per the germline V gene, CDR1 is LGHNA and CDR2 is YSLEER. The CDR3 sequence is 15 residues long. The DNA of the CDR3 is TGCGCCAGCAGCCAAGATGGGCTAGCATCAGGCACGCAGTATTTT. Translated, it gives CASSQDGLASGTQYF.

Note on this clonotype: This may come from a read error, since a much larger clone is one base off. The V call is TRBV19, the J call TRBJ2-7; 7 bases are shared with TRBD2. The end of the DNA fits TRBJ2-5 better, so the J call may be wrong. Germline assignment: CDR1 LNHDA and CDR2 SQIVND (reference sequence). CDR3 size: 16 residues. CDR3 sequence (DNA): TGTGCCAGTGGTATTGTTGCGGGGGTACCCCGGGAGACCCAGTACTTC. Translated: CASGIVAGVPRETQYF.

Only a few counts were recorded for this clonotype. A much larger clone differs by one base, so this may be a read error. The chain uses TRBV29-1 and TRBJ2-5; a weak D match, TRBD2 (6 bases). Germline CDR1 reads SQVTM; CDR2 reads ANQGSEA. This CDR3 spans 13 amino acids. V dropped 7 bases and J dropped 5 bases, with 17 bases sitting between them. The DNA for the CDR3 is TGCAGCGGTGGAGGGGCACGGGCGGAGACCCAGTACTTC. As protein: CSGGGARAETQYF. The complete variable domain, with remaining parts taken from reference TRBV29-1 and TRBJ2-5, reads SAVISQKPSRDICQRGTSLTIQCQVDSQVTMMFWYRQQPGQSLTLIATANQGSEATYESGFVIDKFPISRPNLTFSTLTVSNMSPEDSSIYLCSGGGARAETQYFGPGTRLLVL.

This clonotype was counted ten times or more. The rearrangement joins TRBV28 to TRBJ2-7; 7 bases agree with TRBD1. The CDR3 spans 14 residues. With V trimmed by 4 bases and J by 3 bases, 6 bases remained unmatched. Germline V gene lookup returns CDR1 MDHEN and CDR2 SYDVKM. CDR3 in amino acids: CASSWATGSYEQYF. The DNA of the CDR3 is TGTGCCAGCAGTTGGGCGACAGGGAGCTACGAGCAGTACTTC.

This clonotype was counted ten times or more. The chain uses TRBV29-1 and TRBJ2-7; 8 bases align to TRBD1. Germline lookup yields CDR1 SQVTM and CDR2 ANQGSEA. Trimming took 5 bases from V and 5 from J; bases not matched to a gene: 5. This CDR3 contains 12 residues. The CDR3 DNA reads TGCAGCGTTCAGCAGGGGGCTAACGAGCAGTACTTC. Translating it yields CSVQQGANEQYF.

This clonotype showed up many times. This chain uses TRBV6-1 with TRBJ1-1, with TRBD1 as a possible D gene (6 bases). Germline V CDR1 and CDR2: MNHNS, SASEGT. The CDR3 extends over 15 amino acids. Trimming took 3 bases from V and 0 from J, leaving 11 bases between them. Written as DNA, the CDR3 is TGTGCCAGCAGTGAGCCCGGGGGCGTGAACACTGAAGCTTTCTTT. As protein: CASSEPGGVNTEAFF.

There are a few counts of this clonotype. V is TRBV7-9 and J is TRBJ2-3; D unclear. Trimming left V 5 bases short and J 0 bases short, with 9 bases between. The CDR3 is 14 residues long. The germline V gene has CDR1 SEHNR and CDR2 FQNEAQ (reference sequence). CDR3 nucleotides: TGTGCCAGCAGCCCCCAATCTAGCACAGATACGCAGTATTTT. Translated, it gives CASSPQSSTDTQYF.

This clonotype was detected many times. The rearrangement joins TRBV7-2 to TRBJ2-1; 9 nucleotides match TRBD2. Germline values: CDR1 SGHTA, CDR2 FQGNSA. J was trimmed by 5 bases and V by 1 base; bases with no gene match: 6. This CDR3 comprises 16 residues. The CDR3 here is CASSLGSAGGHNEQFF. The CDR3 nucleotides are TGTGCCAGCAGCTTAGGGTCGGCGGGGGGGCACAATGAGCAGTTCTTC.

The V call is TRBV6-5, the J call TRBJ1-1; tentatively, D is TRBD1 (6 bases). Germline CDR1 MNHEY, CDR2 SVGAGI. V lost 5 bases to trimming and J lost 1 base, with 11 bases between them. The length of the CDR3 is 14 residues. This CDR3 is CASSRDTENTEAFF. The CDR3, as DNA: TGTGCCAGCAGTCGGGACACGGAGAACACTGAAGCTTTCTTT.

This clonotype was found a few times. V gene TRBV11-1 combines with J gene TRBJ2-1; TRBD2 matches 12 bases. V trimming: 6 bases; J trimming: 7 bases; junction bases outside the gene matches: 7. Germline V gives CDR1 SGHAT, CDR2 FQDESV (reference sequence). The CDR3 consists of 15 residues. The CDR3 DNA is TGTGCCAGCAGACCTACTAGCGGGGGGATGAATGAGCAGTTCTTC. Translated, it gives CASRPTSGGMNEQFF.

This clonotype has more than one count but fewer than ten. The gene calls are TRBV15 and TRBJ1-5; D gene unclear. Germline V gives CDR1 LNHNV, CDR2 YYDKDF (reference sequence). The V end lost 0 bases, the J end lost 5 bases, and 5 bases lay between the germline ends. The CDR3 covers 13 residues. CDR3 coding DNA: TGTGCCACCAGCAGAGATGTCGATCAGCCCCAGCATTTT. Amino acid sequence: CATSRDVDQPQHF.

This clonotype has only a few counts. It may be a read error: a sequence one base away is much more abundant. The CDR3 protein is CATSRSCRGENQPQHF. Here the CDR3 DNA reads TGTGCCACCAGCAGATCTTGCAGGGGCGAAAATCAGCCCCAGCATTTT. V usage is TRBV15 and J usage is TRBJ1-5, with D maybe TRBD1 (6 bases). This CDR3 has 16 amino acids. V gave up 2 bases and J gave up 4 bases, with 15 bases separating them. CDR1 is LNHNV, CDR2 YYDKDF, per germline (reference sequence).

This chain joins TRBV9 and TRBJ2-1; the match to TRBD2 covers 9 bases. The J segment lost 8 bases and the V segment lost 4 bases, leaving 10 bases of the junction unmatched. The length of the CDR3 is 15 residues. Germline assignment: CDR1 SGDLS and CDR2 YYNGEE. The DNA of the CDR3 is TGTGCCAGCAGCCCACGGACTAGCGTGGGGTATGAGCAGTTCTTC. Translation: CASSPRTSVGYEQFF.

CDR3 sequence reads: CASSESGPEQFF. CDR3 nucleotides: TGTGCCAGCAGTGAATCTGGGCCTGAGCAGTTCTTC. The gene calls are TRBV6-1 and TRBJ2-1; D gene ambiguous. The germline V gene encodes CDR1 MNHNS and CDR2 SASEGT. The CDR3 runs to 12 residues. V lost 2 bases and J 9 bases, leaving 8 bases between the germline ends.

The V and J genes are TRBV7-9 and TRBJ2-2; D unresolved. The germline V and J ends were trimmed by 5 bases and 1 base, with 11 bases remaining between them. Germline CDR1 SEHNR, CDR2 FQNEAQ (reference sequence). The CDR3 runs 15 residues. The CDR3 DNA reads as TGTGCCAGCAGCAAAAGCGACCGGAACACCGGGGAGCTGTTTTTT. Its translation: CASSKSDRNTGELFF.

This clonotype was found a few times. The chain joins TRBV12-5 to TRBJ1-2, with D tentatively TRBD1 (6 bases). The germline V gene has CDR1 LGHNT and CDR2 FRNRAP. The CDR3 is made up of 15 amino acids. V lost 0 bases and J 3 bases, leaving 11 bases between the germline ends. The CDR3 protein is CASGLVTGNDYGYTF. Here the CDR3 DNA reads TGTGCTAGTGGTTTGGTAACAGGGAACGACTATGGCTACACCTTC.

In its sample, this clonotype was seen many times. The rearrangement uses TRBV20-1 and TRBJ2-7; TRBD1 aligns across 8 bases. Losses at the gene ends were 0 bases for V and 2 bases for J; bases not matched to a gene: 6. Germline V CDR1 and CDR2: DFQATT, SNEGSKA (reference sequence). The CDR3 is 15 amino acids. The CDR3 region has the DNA TGCAGTGCTAGAGATCCCGCAGGGGGCCCCTACGAGCAGTACTTC. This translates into CSARDPAGGPYEQYF.

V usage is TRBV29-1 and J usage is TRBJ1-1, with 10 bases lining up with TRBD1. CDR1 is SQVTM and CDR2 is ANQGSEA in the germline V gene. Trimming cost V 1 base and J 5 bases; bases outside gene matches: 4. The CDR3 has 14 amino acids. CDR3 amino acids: CSVEGDRGGTEAFF. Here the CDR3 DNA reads TGCAGCGTTGAAGGGGACAGGGGAGGGACTGAAGCTTTCTTT.

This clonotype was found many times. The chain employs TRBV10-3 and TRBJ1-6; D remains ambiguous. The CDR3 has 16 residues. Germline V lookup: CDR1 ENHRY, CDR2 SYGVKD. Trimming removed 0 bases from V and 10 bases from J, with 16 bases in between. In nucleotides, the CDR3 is TGTGCCATCAGTGAGTCGAGCGCCAGTCCCAGCTCACCCCTCCACTTT. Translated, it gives CAISESSASPSSPLHF.

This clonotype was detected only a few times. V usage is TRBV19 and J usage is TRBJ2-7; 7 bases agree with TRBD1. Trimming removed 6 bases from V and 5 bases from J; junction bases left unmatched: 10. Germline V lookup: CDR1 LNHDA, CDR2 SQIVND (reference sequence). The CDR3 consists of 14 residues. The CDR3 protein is CASRGTGRGNEQYF. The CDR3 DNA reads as TGTGCCAGTAGAGGGACCGGCAGGGGGAACGAGCAGTACTTC.

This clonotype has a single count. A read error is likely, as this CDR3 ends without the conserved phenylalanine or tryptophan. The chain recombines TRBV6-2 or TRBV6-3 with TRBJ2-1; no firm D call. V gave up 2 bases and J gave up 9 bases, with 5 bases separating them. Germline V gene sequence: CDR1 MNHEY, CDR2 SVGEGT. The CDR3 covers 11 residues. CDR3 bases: TGTGCCAGCAGTTACACGGGTGAGCAGTTCTGC. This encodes CASSYTGEQFC.